A selection of T cell receptor beta chains follows, all from one sample in a study of early T cells in non-severe SARS-CoV-2 infection. TCRdb reprocessed the 5' RACE reads with MiXCR, giving one entry per CDR3 protein. This sample has about 60,000 distinct CDR3 sequences, with under 15% found just once. Source: whole blood, taken at baseline. The source is an adult who was a healthcare worker with PCR-confirmed SARS-CoV-2 infection or an uninfected control (not recorded which). The CDR3 runs from the conserved cysteine through the conserved F or W. Each record gives: V gene, CDR3 length, clone size, D gene, J gene, CDR3 protein, CDR3 DNA. The D gene is left open where the match is weak. Size values are once, few and many counts, or a class for expanded clones, and some rows have none.

>TRBV7-2|14|NA|NA|TRBJ2-7
CASSSTGAVYEQYF
TGTGCCAGCAGCTCGACCGGGGCAGTCTACGAGCAGTACTTC
>TRBV27|13|NA|NA|TRBJ1-5
CASSSVAAQPQHF
TGTGCCAGCAGTTCCGTGGCAGCCCAGCCCCAGCATTTT
>TRBV5-1|12|NA|NA|TRBJ2-3
CAVGDGTDTQYF
TGCGCCGTTGGGGATGGCACAGATACGCAGTATTTT
>TRBV18|11|few|NA|TRBJ2-7
CASSPLYEQYF
TGTGCCAGCTCACCTTTATACGAGCAGTACTTC
>TRBV9|14|NA|NA|TRBJ2-4
CASSRTGSKNIQYF
TGTGCCAGCAGCCGAACAGGTTCCAAAAACATTCAGTACTTC
>TRBV19|17|few|TRBD2|TRBJ2-1
CASSLQATSGPYNEQFF
TGTGCCAGTAGTCTTCAAGCCACTAGCGGCCCCTACAATGAGCAGTTCTTC
>TRBV10-2|13|few|TRBD1|TRBJ1-1
CASRTGGRTEAFF
TGCGCCAGCAGGACAGGGGGCAGGACTGAAGCTTTCTTT
>TRBV25-1|12|few|NA|TRBJ2-7
CAVAGAGYEQYF
TGTGCCGTTGCGGGGGCAGGCTACGAGCAGTACTTC
>TRBV5-1|15|NA|NA|TRBJ2-3
CASSRAGLNTDTQYF
TGCGCCAGCAGCCGAGCAGGACTTAACACAGATACGCAGTATTTT
>TRBV4-1|15|NA|TRBD1|TRBJ1-1
CASSHPGQGLTEAFF
TGCGCCAGCAGCCACCCTGGACAGGGTCTGACTGAAGCTTTCTTT
>TRBV7-8|14|NA|NA|TRBJ2-5
CASSLLWLQETQYF
TGTGCCAGCAGCTTATTATGGCTCCAAGAGACCCAGTACTTC
>TRBV29-1|13|few|NA|TRBJ1-5
CSVGDQGGQPQHF
TGCAGCGTTGGTGACCAGGGAGGCCAGCCCCAGCATTTT
>TRBV18|14|few|NA|TRBJ1-1
CASSPSHGPTEAFF
TGTGCCAGCTCACCCAGTCACGGGCCCACTGAAGCTTTCTTT
>TRBV14|14|NA|NA|TRBJ2-4
CASSHPLAKNIQYF
TGTGCCAGCAGCCATCCGTTAGCCAAAAACATTCAGTACTTC
>TRBV12-3/TRBV12-4|17|NA|TRBD2|TRBJ2-7
CASRRREAGFDRYEQYF
TGTGCCAGCAGGAGGAGGGAAGCGGGATTCGACCGTTACGAGCAGTACTTC
>TRBV29-1|14|NA|TRBD2|TRBJ2-7
CSALTSGSSDEQYF
TGCAGCGCCCTGACTAGCGGGAGTAGCGACGAGCAGTACTTC
>TRBV11-2|13|few|NA|TRBJ1-4
CASSFSGSEKLFF
TGTGCCAGCAGCTTTAGTGGGTCCGAAAAACTGTTTTTT
>TRBV11-2|18|many|TRBD1|TRBJ2-7
CATSPIWNRGPMSYEQYF
TGTGCCACCAGCCCGATATGGAACAGGGGGCCGATGTCCTACGAGCAGTACTTC
>TRBV7-6|18|few|TRBD2|TRBJ2-7
CASSLVSASGTHSYEQYF
TGTGCCAGCAGCTTAGTATCGGCTAGCGGGACCCACTCCTACGAGCAGTACTTC
>TRBV20-1|18|NA|TRBD2|TRBJ2-1
CSARDPTSGSGAYNEQFF
TGCAGTGCTAGAGACCCGACTAGCGGGAGTGGGGCCTACAATGAGCAGTTCTTC
>TRBV18|14|NA|NA|TRBJ2-5
CASSQRRGEETQYF
TGTGCCAGCTCACAACGGAGGGGGGAAGAGACCCAGTACTTC
>TRBV6-1|13|few|NA|TRBJ1-1
CASKPPENTEAFF
TGTGCCAGCAAGCCCCCAGAGAACACTGAAGCTTTCTTT
>TRBV7-9|13|medium-sized|NA|TRBJ2-7
CATQRSLTYEQYF
TGTGCCACCCAGAGGAGCCTGACCTACGAGCAGTACTTC
>TRBV28|12|few|TRBD1|TRBJ1-3
CASRTGRNTIYF
TGTGCCAGCCGGACAGGGAGAAACACCATATATTTT
>TRBV24-1|17|few|NA|TRBJ2-5
CATSPGGGSLNQETQYF
TGTGCCACCAGCCCGGGCGGGGGCAGCCTGAACCAAGAGACCCAGTACTTC
>TRBV6-2/TRBV6-3|15|many|NA|TRBJ2-7
CASSYGPGVSVEQYF
TGTGCCAGCAGTTACGGTCCAGGTGTCAGTGTCGAGCAGTACTTC
>TRBV6-5|12|NA|TRBD2|TRBJ2-7
CASRGGSYEQYF
TGTGCCAGCCGGGGGGGGTCCTACGAGCAGTACTTC